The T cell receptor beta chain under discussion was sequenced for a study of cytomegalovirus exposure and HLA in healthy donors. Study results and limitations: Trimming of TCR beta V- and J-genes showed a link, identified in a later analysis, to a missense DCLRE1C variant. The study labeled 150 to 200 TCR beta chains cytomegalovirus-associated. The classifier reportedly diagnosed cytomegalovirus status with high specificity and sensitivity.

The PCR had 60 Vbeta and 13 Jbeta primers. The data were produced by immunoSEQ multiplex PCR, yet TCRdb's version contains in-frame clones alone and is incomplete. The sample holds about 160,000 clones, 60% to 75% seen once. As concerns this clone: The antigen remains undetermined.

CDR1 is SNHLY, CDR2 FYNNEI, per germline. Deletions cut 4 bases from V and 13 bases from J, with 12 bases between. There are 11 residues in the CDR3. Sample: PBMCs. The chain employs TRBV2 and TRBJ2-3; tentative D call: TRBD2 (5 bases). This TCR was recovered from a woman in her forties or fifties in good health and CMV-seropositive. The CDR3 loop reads CASSVRGPEYF. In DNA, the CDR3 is TGTGCCAGCAGTGTGAGAGGGCCGGAGTATTTT.